This T cell receptor beta chain was profiled in a study of blood T cell repertoires in COVID-19. Study background: Acute-phase and convalescent COVID-19 samples originated in the United States, Italy and Spain.

With 0 bases clipped from V and 5 bases from J, the junction kept 3 bases outside the gene matches. The CDR3 runs 14 residues. In germline, CDR1 is SGHNT, CDR2 YENEEA. Under the authors' procedure: Estimation of nucleated cell counts was performed using reference gene primer amplification. Produced via immunoSEQ multiplex PCR; TCRdb's table is partial and in-frame only. Clone size and V and J calls were adopted from that table, with D and trimming inferred from the DNA. The sample includes roughly 230,000 clones, about four fifths seen only once; the top ten take about 9%. The rearrangement joins TRBV11-3 to TRBJ1-2; 7 bases are a match to TRBD1. Material: peripheral blood. The sequence was collected from a man aged 35 to 55 with active or convalescent COVID-19. In DNA form, the CDR3 reads TGTGCCAGCAGCTTAGAAGGGGGCAGATATGGCTACACCTTC. Protein: CASSLEGGRYGYTF.